Presented here are 18 T cell receptor beta chains from one specimen sequenced in a study of shared clonotypes between healthy human individuals. Generated by immunoSEQ multiplex PCR, the TCRdb table keeps only in-frame clones and is missing some. This table holds around 300,000 clones, around 90% found once. Specimen: memory CD8+ T cells sorted from blood. Stated subset: CD45RO+ cells pooled with CCR7-negative TemRA cells. Receptor source: a man aged 18 to 30 in good health.

This clone was seen more than once but under ten times. V is TRBV11-3 and J is TRBJ2-1; 9 bases agree with TRBD2. Germline CDR1 is SGHNT and CDR2 is YENEEA. V shed 1 base and J 4 bases; nucleotides not matched to a gene: 5. The CDR3 length is 16 residues. CDR3 residues: CASSLAAREGYNEQFF. For the CDR3, the DNA is TGTGCCAGCAGCTTAGCGGCGCGGGAGGGGTACAATGAGCAGTTCTTC.

This clone was counted once. The junction differs from germline at one of its ends, possibly a read error. The chain employs TRBV7-7 and TRBJ2-3; TRBD1 is a possible D gene (6 bases). The germline V gene encodes CDR1 SSHAT and CDR2 FNYEAQ (reference sequence). CDR3 length equals 15 residues. Here the CDR3 reads CASSFSQGSTDTQYF. As DNA, the CDR3 is TGTGCTAGCAGCTTCTCGCAGGGGAGTACAGATACGCAGTATTTT.

This clone was seen only once. The chain's CDR3 is CASSLSHSYGYTF. CDR3 coding DNA: TGTGCCAGCAGCTTAAGCCACTCCTATGGCTACACCTTC. The chain recombines TRBV11-2 with TRBJ1-2, with D unresolved. CDR1 SGHAT and CDR2 FQNNGV come from the germline V gene. CDR3 size: 13 residues. Trimming took off 2 bases at V and 4 bases at J, with 8 bases between the two ends.

The chain is built from TRBV2 and TRBJ2-7; 7 nucleotides match TRBD1. The CDR3 sequence is 14 residues long. The V gene's germline CDR1 is SNHLY and CDR2 FYNNEI. J gave up 2 bases and V 4 bases, and 5 bases lay outside the gene matches. DNA for the CDR3: TGTGCCAGCAGTGGACAGGGAACCACCTACGAGCAGTACTTC. As protein: CASSGQGTTYEQYF. The full variable domain, rest sourced from reference TRBV2 and TRBJ2-7, is EPEVTQTPSHQVTQMGQEVILRCVPISNHLYFYWYRQILGQKVEFLVSFYNNEISEKSEIFDDQFSVERPDGSNFTLKIRSTKLEDSAMYFCASSGQGTTYEQYFGPGTRLTVT.

V is TRBV7-2 and J is TRBJ2-7, with D maybe TRBD1 (5 bases). The germline CDR1 and CDR2 sequences are SGHTA and FQGNSA. V was shortened by 1 base and J by 9 bases, with 16 bases between the two germline ends. The CDR3 sequence is 14 residues long. The CDR3 nucleotides are TGTGCCAGCAGCTTAGTGAGCAGGGCCCGAGTGCAGTACTTC. Protein product: CASSLVSRARVQYF.

The rearrangement uses TRBV6-5 and TRBJ2-7; D is possibly TRBD2 (6 bases). This CDR3 comprises 13 residues. In germline, CDR1 is MNHEY, CDR2 SVGAGI. V lost 2 bases and J 4 bases, leaving 9 bases between the germline ends. The CDR3 sequence is CASSYKEGYEQYF. The CDR3 nucleotides read TGTGCCAGCAGTTACAAGGAGGGGTACGAGCAGTACTTC.

The V call is TRBV30, the J call TRBJ2-7, with D possibly being TRBD1 or TRBD2 (5 bases each). CDR3 length equals 13 residues. Germline lookup yields CDR1 GTSNPN and CDR2 SVGIG (reference sequence). V shed 1 base and J shed 3 bases, with 10 bases lying between them. CDR3 sequence: CAWSAGRFYEQYF. DNA for the CDR3: TGTGCCTGGAGTGCGGGACGCTTCTACGAGCAGTACTTC. Combining the CDR3 with reference TRBV30 and TRBJ2-7 gives the whole variable domain SQTIHQWPATLVQPVGSPLSLECTVEGTSNPNLYWYRQAAGRGLQLLFYSVGIGQISSEVPQNLSASRPQDRQFILSSKKLLLSDSGFYLCAWSAGRFYEQYFGPGTRLTVT.

V usage is TRBV2 and J usage is TRBJ2-7, with TRBD1 identical over 7 bases. This CDR3 comprises 15 residues. CDR1 and CDR2 from the germline V gene are SNHLY and FYNNEI. The CDR3 protein is CASSEYWADSQGERV. In DNA form, the CDR3 reads TGTGCCAGCAGCGAGTACTGGGCCGACTCGCAGGGGGAGCGGGTC.

The chain has TRBV5-1 and TRBJ2-2; maybe TRBD2 (6 bases). Germline-derived CDR1 and CDR2 are SGHRS and YFSETQ. Trimming shortened V by 0 bases and J by 1 base, and 10 bases separated the two germline ends. The length of the CDR3 is 16 residues. The chain's CDR3 is CASSLGHSGNTGELFF. As DNA, the CDR3 is TGCGCCAGCAGCTTGGGACATAGCGGGAACACCGGGGAGCTGTTTTTT.

The gene calls are TRBV5-4 and TRBJ1-2, with TRBD1 matching over 9 bases. Germline CDR1 SGHNT, CDR2 YYREEE (reference sequence). The CDR3 loop spans 16 amino acids. Germline trimming cut 0 bases from V and 3 bases from J; bases unmatched to any gene: 6. Here the CDR3 reads CASSLAGQGRDYGYTF. Here the CDR3 DNA reads TGTGCCAGCAGCTTGGCGGGACAGGGTCGGGACTATGGCTACACCTTC.

The chain joins TRBV2 to TRBJ2-5; D is possibly TRBD1 (7 bases). Germline V gives CDR1 SNHLY, CDR2 FYNNEI. Trimming shortened V by 6 bases and J by 4 bases, and 12 bases separated the two germline ends. The CDR3 has 13 amino acids. CDR3 bases: TGTGCCAGCAGGGAGGGGGCCGCAGAGACCCAGTACTTC. It is translated as CASREGAAETQYF.

The J gene is TRBJ2-3, the V gene TRBV7-6; D gene ambiguous. The germline V gene encodes CDR1 SGHVS and CDR2 FNYEAQ. The germline V and J ends were trimmed by 5 bases and 8 bases, with 8 bases remaining between them. This CDR3 contains 11 residues. The CDR3 here is CASSARRTQYF. CDR3 DNA: TGTGCCAGCAGCGCCCGCCGTACGCAGTATTTT.

The chain recombines TRBV11-2 with TRBJ2-1, with no clear D. From germline, CDR1 is SGHAT and CDR2 FQNNGV. The CDR3 extends over 12 amino acids. Trimming stripped 5 bases from V and 10 bases from J, with 12 bases between. The CDR3 DNA reads as TGTGCCAGCAGCCCCCAAGGGCCCGAGCAGTTCTTC. Its translation: CASSPQGPEQFF.

The chain links TRBV28 to TRBJ2-7; the D gene is possibly TRBD1 (5 bases). CDR3 length equals 14 residues. Trimming removed 2 bases at V and 0 bases at J, with 8 bases between. Germline CDR1 reads MDHEN; CDR2 reads SYDVKM. The CDR3 region is CASSLLRDSYEQYF. The CDR3, as DNA: TGTGCCAGCAGTTTACTCAGGGACTCCTACGAGCAGTACTTC.

The chain is built from TRBV5-1 and TRBJ2-4, with D maybe TRBD1 (5 bases). Germline-derived CDR1 and CDR2 are SGHRS and YFSETQ. The CDR3 is made up of 14 amino acids. The germline V and J ends were trimmed by 0 bases and 10 bases, with 14 bases remaining between them. The CDR3: CASSLGTLSRIQYF. CDR3 coding DNA: TGCGCCAGCAGCTTGGGGACACTGAGCCGTATTCAGTACTTC.

This clone was detected many times. Other DNA sequences of this sample code for an identical CDR3. V usage is TRBV9 and J usage is TRBJ2-3; D gene unclear. CDR3 length equals 14 residues. Germline CDR1 SGDLS, CDR2 YYNGEE. Trimming stripped 1 base from V and 6 bases from J, with 12 bases between. CDR3 bases: TGTGCCAGCAGCGTATCGGGTAAATTGGATACGCAGTATTTT. It is translated as CASSVSGKLDTQYF. Full variable domain (remainder filled in from reference TRBV9 and TRBJ2-3): DSGVTQTPKHLITATGQRVTLRCSPRSGDLSVYWYQQSLDQGLQFLIQYYNGEERAKGNILERFSAQQFPDLHSELNLSSLELGDSALYFCASSVSGKLDTQYFGPGTRLTVL.

The genes are TRBV5-6 and TRBJ2-7; D is uncertain. The germline V gene has CDR1 SGHDT and CDR2 YYEEEE. V was shortened by 4 bases and J by 1 base, with 21 bases between the two germline ends. The CDR3 contains 17 residues. CDR3 region: CASSARLLGSRSYEQYF. CDR3 coding DNA: TGTGCCAGCAGCGCACGGTTGTTGGGAAGCAGGTCCTACGAGCAGTACTTC. Full variable domain (remainder filled in from reference TRBV5-6 and TRBJ2-7): DAGVTQSPTHLIKTRGQQVTLRCSPKSGHDTVSWYQQALGQGPQFIFQYYEEEERQRGNFPDRFSGHQFPNYSSELNVNALLLGDSALYLCASSARLLGSRSYEQYFGPGTRLTVT.

V and J are TRBV7-9 and TRBJ1-3; D is undetermined. Germline CDR1 is SEHNR and CDR2 is FQNEAQ (reference sequence). The ends were cut back, 5 bases at V and 2 bases at J, with 13 bases in the middle. The CDR3 runs 15 residues. As DNA, the CDR3 is TGTGCCAGCAGCCTCAGCGTACCGGCTGGAAACACCATATATTTT. It codes for CASSLSVPAGNTIYF.